The rows below give T cell receptor beta chains drawn from one sample of a study of T cell responses to AZD1222 COVID-19 vaccine. Assay used: immunoSEQ multiplex PCR; TCRdb lists only in-frame clones, some missing. The repertoire has 140,000 to 150,000 clones, 86% of them found once; the top ten carry about 4.9%. The input for sequencing was peripheral blood, taken 28 days after the second AZD1222 dose. These receptors originate from an adult who received the AZD1222 COVID-19 vaccine. The CDR3 runs from the conserved cysteine through the conserved F or W. The D gene is left open where the match is weak. Rows give clone size only sometimes, using once, few, many, or a class for an expanded clone.

J | V | size | D | DNA | CDR3
TRBJ1-5 | TRBV12-3/TRBV12-4 | NA | TRBD1 | TGTGCCAGCAGCGGGACAGTCAATCAGCCCCAGCATTTT | CASSGTVNQPQHF
TRBJ1-3 | TRBV15 | NA | NA | TGTGCCACCAGCAGAGTAGGGTCCTCTGGAAACACCATATATTTT | CATSRVGSSGNTIYF
TRBJ1-4 | TRBV27 | NA | NA | TGTGCCAGCAGTTTTGAGTGGACCGAGACTAATGAAAAACTGTTTTTT | CASSFEWTETNEKLFF
TRBJ2-5 | TRBV5-1 | NA | NA | TGCGCCAGCAGCTTGGAGGGCCTGCTAGAGACCCAGTACTTC | CASSLEGLLETQYF
TRBJ1-1 | TRBV7-2 | NA | NA | TGTGCCAGCTCTTCGGGGCAGAACACTGAAGCTTTCTTT | CASSSGQNTEAFF
TRBJ1-2 | TRBV18 | NA | NA | TGTGCCAGCTCACCACCGCAGGGAGACTATGGCTACACCTTC | CASSPPQGDYGYTF
TRBJ2-3 | TRBV18 | NA | TRBD1 | TGTGCCAGCTCGTACACAGGGGGGAGAGATACGCAGTATTTT | CASSYTGGRDTQYF
TRBJ2-5 | TRBV7-2 | NA | TRBD2 | TGTGCCAGCAGCGAACTAGCGGGGGGGGCGGAGACCCAGTACTTC | CASSELAGGAETQYF
TRBJ2-3 | TRBV14 | NA | TRBD2 | TGTGCCAGCAGCCAAACTATTGGGGGACTAGCGGGCACAGATACGCAGTATTTT | CASSQTIGGLAGTDTQYF
TRBJ2-3 | TRBV10-1 | NA | TRBD2 | TGCGCCAGCAGTGAGGAGGGAGGGGCCACCTCCCGAACAGATACGCAGTATTTT | CASSEEGGATSRTDTQYF
TRBJ2-1 | TRBV11-2 | NA | TRBD2 | TGTGCCAGCAGCTGGGAGCGGGGGCAGGGTTACAATGAGCAGTTCTTC | CASSWERGQGYNEQFF
TRBJ1-1 | TRBV9 | NA | NA | TGTGCCAGCAGCGTTTCCGGGACAACCGACACTGAAGCTTTCTTT | CASSVSGTTDTEAFF
TRBJ2-1 | TRBV2 | NA | NA | TGTGCCAGCAGTCGCACAGCCTCCTACAATGAGCAGTTCTTC | CASSRTASYNEQFF
TRBJ2-1 | TRBV10-3 | NA | TRBD2 | TGTGCCACGTTAGCGGGGGAGGAAAATGAGCAGTTCTTC | CATLAGEENEQFF
TRBJ2-2 | TRBV6-2/TRBV6-3 | NA | NA | TGTGCCAGCAGCCCGTCGTACGACCTAACCGGGGAGCTGTTTTTT | CASSPSYDLTGELFF
TRBJ2-1 | TRBV11-2 | NA | NA | TGTGCCAGCAGCTTAGGCTGGGGTCCGGGTTCAAGGGGCAATGAGCAGTTCTTC | CASSLGWGPGSRGNEQFF
TRBJ1-3 | TRBV7-2 | NA | NA | TGTGCCAGCAGACTCATCGTCTCTGGAAACACCATATATTTT | CASRLIVSGNTIYF
TRBJ1-2 | TRBV10-3 | NA | NA | TGTGCCATCAGTGAGTATCCAAACCGGGACGGAGGAAACTATGGCTACACCTTC | CAISEYPNRDGGNYGYTF
TRBJ2-2 | TRBV2 | NA | NA | TGTGCCAGCCGGACGGAGATATCGAACACCGGGGAGCTGTTTTTT | CASRTEISNTGELFF
TRBJ2-7 | TRBV4-2 | NA | NA | TGTGCCAGCAGCCAAGATCTGTCGTCCACCGGGACCCAATACGAGCAGTACTTC | CASSQDLSSTGTQYEQYF
TRBJ2-1 | TRBV6-2/TRBV6-3 | NA | TRBD2 | TGTGCCAGCAGCCTGGGACTAGCGGGGGGGAGTACCCAGGGGGAAGAGCAGTTCTTC | CASSLGLAGGSTQGEEQFF
TRBJ1-5 | TRBV19 | NA | NA | TGTGCCAGTATGTCGGCAACTTATAGCAATCAGCCCCAGCATTTT | CASMSATYSNQPQHF
TRBJ2-2 | TRBV7-9 | NA | NA | TGTGCCAGCAGCATTCCGGTGGGGGTTCGGACCGGGGAGCTGTTTTTT | CASSIPVGVRTGELFF
TRBJ1-2 | TRBV7-2 | NA | NA | TGTGCCAGCAGCCCGACAGGCTATGACTATGGCTACACCTTC | CASSPTGYDYGYTF
TRBJ2-7 | TRBV28 | NA | NA | TGTGCCAGCAGTCCCCCGGACAGATCCTACGAGCAGTACTTC | CASSPPDRSYEQYF
TRBJ1-2 | TRBV5-1 | NA | NA | TGCGCCAGCAGCTTGGGGGGGATCAACTATGGCTACACCTTC | CASSLGGINYGYTF
TRBJ2-5 | TRBV21-1 | NA | NA | TGTGCCAGCAGCAAAAGGCTAGAAGAGACCCAGTACTTC | CASSKRLEETQYF
TRBJ2-3 | TRBV4-1 | NA | TRBD2 | TGCGCCAGCAGCAAACTAGCGGGGACCACAGATACGCAGTATTTT | CASSKLAGTTDTQYF
TRBJ2-7 | TRBV7-9 | NA | NA | TGTGCCAGCAGCTGGAGCAGAGGGGCTCCCGAGCAGTACTTC | CASSWSRGAPEQYF
TRBJ1-1 | TRBV14 | NA | NA | TGTGCCAGCAGTGGGCAGCCGAACACTGAAGCTTTCTTT | CASSGQPNTEAFF
TRBJ1-2 | TRBV2 | once | NA | TGTGCCAGCAGTGGGACAGCCTCCTATGGCTACACCTTC | CASSGTASYGYTF
TRBJ1-1 | TRBV5-1 | NA | NA | TGCGCCAGCGGCCCTAGCAGGGGCGTGAACACTGAAGCTTTCTTT | CASGPSRGVNTEAFF
TRBJ1-2 | TRBV9 | NA | NA | TGTGCCAGCAGCGTAGTCATGGGGCAAAACGGCTACACCTTC | CASSVVMGQNGYTF
TRBJ1-2 | TRBV6-4 | NA | NA | TGTGCCAGCAGTGACCCCCCAGGGATCGGCTACACCTTC | CASSDPPGIGYTF
TRBJ2-1 | TRBV5-1 | NA | NA | TGCGCCAGCAGCTTGGGGGAAGGCAATGAGCAGTTCTTC | CASSLGEGNEQFF